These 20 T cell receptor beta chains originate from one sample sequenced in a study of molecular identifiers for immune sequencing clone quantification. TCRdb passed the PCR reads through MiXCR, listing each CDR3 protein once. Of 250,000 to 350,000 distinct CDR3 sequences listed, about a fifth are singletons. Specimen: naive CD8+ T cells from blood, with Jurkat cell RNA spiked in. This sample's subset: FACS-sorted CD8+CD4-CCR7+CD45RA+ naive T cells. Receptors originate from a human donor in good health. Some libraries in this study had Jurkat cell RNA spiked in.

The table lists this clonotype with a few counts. The CDR3 sequence is CASSLAEQETQYF. In DNA, the CDR3 is TGTGCCAGCAGCTTGGCAGAACAAGAGACCCAGTACTTC. The chain employs TRBV5-4 and TRBJ2-5; D not resolved. There are 13 residues in the CDR3. Trimming removed 0 bases from V and 2 bases from J, with 5 bases in between. Germline loops: CDR1 SGHNT, CDR2 YYREEE (reference sequence).

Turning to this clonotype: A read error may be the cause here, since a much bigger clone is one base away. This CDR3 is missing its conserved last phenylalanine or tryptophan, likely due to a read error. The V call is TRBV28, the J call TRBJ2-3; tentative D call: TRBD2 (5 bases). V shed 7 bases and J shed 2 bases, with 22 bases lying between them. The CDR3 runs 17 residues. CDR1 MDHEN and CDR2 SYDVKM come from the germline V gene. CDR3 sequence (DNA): TGTGCCAGCAATTGGCTCAGCGGCCAAAAAATCACAGATACGCAGTATCTT. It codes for CASNWLSGQKITDTQYL.

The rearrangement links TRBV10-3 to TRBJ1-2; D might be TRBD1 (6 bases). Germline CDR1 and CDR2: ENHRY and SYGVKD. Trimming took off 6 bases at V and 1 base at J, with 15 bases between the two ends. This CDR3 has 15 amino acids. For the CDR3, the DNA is TGTGCCATCAGCGATCAGACAGGCTATAACTATGGCTACACCTTC. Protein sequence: CAISDQTGYNYGYTF.

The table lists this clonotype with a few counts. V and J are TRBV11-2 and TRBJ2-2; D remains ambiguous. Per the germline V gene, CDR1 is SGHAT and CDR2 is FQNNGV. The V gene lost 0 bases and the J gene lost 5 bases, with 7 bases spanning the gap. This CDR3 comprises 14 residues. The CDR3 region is CASSLELVTGELFF. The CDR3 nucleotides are TGTGCCAGCAGCTTAGAGTTGGTAACCGGGGAGCTGTTTTTT.

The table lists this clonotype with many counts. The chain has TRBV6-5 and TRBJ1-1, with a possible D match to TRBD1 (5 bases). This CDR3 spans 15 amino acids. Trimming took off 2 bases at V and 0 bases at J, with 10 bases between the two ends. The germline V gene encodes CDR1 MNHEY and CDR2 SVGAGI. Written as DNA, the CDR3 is TGTGCCAGCAGTTACCATGGGGGGATGAACACTGAAGCTTTCTTT. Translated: CASSYHGGMNTEAFF.

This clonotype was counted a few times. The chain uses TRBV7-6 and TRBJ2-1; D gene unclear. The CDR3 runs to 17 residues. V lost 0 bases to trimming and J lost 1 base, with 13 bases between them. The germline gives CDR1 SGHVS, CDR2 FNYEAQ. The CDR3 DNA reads TGTGCCAGCAGCTTAGCGATAGCTTCCTATTCCTACAATGAGCAGTTCTTC. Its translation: CASSLAIASYSYNEQFF.

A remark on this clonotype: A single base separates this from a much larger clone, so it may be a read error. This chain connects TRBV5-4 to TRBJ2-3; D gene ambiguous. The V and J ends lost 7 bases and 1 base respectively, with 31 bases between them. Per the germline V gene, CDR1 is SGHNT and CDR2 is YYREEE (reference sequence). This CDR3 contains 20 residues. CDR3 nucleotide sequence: TGTGCCAGCGGCCTCATGCCTGGGGTTGGGTTGATGCCGGGCACAGATACGCAGTATTTT. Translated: CASGLMPGVGLMPGTDTQYF. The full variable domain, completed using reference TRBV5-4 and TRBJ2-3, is ETGVTQSPTHLIKTRGQQVTLRCSSQSGHNTVSWYQQALGQGPQFIFQYYREEENGRGNFPPRFSGLQFPNYSSELNVNALELDDSALYLCASGLMPGVGLMPGTDTQYFGPGTRLTVL.

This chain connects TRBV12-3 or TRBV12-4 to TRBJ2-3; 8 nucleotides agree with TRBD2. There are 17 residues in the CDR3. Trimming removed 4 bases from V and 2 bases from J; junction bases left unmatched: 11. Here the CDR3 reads CASSSSQRGRATDTQYF. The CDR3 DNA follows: TGTGCCAGCAGTTCATCCCAGCGGGGGAGGGCCACAGATACGCAGTATTTT.

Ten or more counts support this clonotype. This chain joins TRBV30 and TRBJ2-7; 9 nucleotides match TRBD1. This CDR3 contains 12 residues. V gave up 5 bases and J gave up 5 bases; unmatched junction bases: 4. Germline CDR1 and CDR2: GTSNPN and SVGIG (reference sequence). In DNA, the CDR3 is TGTGCCTGGGAGGACAGGGGTAACGAGCAGTACTTC. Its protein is CAWEDRGNEQYF.

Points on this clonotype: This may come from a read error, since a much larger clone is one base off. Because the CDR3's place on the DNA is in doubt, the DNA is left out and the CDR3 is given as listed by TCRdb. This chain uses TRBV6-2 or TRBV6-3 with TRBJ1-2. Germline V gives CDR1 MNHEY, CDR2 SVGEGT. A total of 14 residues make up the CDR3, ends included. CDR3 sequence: CASSFLAANHGYTF.

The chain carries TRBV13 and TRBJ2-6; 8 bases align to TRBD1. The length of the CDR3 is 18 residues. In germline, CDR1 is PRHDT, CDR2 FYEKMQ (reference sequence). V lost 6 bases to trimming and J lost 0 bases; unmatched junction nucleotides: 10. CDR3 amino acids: CASSSGTGVYSGANVLTF. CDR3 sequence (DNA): TGTGCCAGCAGTTCTGGGACAGGAGTATACTCTGGGGCCAACGTCCTGACTTTC.

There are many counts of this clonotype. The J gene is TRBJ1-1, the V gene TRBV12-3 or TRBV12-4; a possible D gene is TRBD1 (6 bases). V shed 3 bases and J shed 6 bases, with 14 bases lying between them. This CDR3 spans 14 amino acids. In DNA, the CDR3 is TGTGCCAGCAGTTTCACAGGGTTGTCGGCTGAAGCTTTCTTT. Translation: CASSFTGLSAEAFF.

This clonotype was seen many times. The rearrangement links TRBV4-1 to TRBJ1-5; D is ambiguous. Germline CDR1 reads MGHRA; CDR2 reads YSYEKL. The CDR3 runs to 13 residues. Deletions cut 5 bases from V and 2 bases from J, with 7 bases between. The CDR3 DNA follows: TGCGCCAGCAGCATGGATGGCAATCAGCCCCAGCATTTT. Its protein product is CASSMDGNQPQHF.

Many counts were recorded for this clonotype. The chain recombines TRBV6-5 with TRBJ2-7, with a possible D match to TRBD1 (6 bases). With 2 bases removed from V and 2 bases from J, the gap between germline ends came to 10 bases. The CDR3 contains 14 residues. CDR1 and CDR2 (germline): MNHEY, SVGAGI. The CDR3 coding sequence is TGTGCCAGCAGTTACGTCGGACAGACCTACGAGCAGTACTTC. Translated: CASSYVGQTYEQYF.

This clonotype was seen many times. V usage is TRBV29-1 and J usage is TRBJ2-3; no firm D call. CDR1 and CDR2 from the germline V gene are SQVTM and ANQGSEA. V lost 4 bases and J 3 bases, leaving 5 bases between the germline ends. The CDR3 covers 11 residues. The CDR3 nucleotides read TGCAGCGTTGTGCAGACAGATACGCAGTATTTT. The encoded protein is CSVVQTDTQYF.

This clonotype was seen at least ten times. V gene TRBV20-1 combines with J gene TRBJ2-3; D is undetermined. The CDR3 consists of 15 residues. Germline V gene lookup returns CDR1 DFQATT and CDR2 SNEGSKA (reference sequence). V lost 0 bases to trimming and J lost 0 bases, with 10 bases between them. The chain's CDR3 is CSARELWVSTDTQYF. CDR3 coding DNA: TGCAGTGCTAGAGAGTTGTGGGTTAGCACAGATACGCAGTATTTT.

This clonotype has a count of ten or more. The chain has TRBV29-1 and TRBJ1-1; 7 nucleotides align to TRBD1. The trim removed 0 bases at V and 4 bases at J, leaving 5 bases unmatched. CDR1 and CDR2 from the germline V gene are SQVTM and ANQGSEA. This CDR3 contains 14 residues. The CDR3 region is CSVEDLAGGTEAFF. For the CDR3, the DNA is TGCAGCGTTGAAGATCTTGCAGGGGGCACTGAAGCTTTCTTT.

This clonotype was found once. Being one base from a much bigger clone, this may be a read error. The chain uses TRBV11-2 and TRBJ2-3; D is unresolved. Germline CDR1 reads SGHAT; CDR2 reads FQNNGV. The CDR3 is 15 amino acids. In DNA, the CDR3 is TGTGTCAGCAGCTCAACCGGACCCCCCCGGAATACGCAGTATTTT. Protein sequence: CVSSSTGPPRNTQYF.

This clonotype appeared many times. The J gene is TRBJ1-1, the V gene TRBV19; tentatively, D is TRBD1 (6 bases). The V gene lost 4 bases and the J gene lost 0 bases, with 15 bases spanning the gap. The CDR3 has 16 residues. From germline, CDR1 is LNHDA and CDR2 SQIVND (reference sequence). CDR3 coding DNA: TGTGCCAGTAGTACTTACGGAGGGGGGTTGAACACTGAAGCTTTCTTT. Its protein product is CASSTYGGGLNTEAFF. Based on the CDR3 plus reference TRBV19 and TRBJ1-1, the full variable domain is DGGITQSPKYLFRKEGQNVTLSCEQNLNHDAMYWYRQDPGQGLRLIYYSQIVNDFQKGDIAEGYSVSREKKESFPLTVTSAQKNPTAFYLCASSTYGGGLNTEAFFGQGTRLTVV.

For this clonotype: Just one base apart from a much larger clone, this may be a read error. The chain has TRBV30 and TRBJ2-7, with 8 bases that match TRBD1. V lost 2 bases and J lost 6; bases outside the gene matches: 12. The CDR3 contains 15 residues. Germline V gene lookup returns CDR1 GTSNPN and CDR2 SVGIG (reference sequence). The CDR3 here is CAWSILDRVLSEQYF. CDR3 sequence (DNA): TGTGCCTGGAGTATATTGGACAGGGTCTTGTCCGAGCAGTACTTC.